This T cell receptor (beta chain) was sequenced for a study of tumor-infiltrating lymphocytes in oesophageal squamous cell carcinoma (dated by TCRdb to between 2015 and 2016). As to this clonotype: Its antigen is not yet known. No clone much larger than this one lies a single base away; base qualities are absent.

Library construction relied on PCR. Sequencing was carried out with an Illumina HiSeq 2000. TCRdb reprocessed the public reads (quality trimming at Q25 with fastp, clone calling with MiXCR) and kept in-frame beta chains. Rows with one shared CDR3 protein collapse into an entry with the most common genes and DNA. In this sample the table shows approximately 18,000 distinct CDR3 sequences, approximately 40% of which occur a single time. Approximately 6.3% of the sample is in the top ten clones. The CDR3, from cysteine to phenylalanine, totals 12 residues. Only the CDR3 part of the read is kept: 36 bases, read in frame from the first base. The germline V gene gives CDR1 as SGHDT and CDR2 as YYEEEE. Trimming removed 4 bases from V and 5 bases from J, leaving 7 bases between the germline ends.

Rearrangement joined TRBV5-6 to TRBJ1-5; the D gene is unclear. The sequence derives from a male donor with esophageal squamous cell carcinoma. The sequenced material came from blood. The CDR3 here reads CASSRPYQPQHF. The DNA reads as follows: TGTGCCAGCAGCCGCCCATATCAGCCCCAGCATTTT. Beyond the CDR3, the reference TRBV5-6 and TRBJ1-5 genes provide the residues; the full variable domain reads: DAGVTQSPTHLIKTRGQQVTLRCSPKSGHDTVSWYQQALGQGPQFIFQYYEEEERQRGNFPDRFSGHQFPNYSSELNVNALLLGDSALYLCASSRPYQPQHFGDGTRLSIL.